This T cell receptor beta chain was recorded in a study of T cell responses to AZD1222 COVID-19 vaccine. The assay was immunoSEQ multiplex PCR, and TCRdb's table has in-frame clones only and misses some. The top ten clones hold 1.1% of a sample with about 170,000 clones, around 90% of them seen once. Study-level findings and limits: Once two AZD1222 doses were given, Spike-specific TCR breadth and depth went up. All repertoire sampling was performed exclusively after the peak T cell response. Just six people given AZD1222 tested seropositive at baseline. White British ancestry dominated among donors, who included more females, and clonal diversity was possibly underestimated.

As for this clone: As yet, its antigen is unknown.

CDR1 is SNHLY, CDR2 FYNNEI, per germline. Trimming removed 3 bases from V and 8 bases from J, with 5 bases in between. The CDR3 contains 11 residues. V is TRBV2 and J is TRBJ2-1; D not certain. The sample was peripheral blood, taken 28 days after the second AZD1222 dose. The receptor was derived from an adult who received the AZD1222 COVID-19 vaccine. The CDR3 loop is CASSEWDEQFF. The CDR3 DNA reads as TGTGCCAGCAGTGAGTGGGATGAGCAGTTCTTC.